A single sample gave rise to the 8 T cell receptor beta chains below, sequenced in a study of T cells in women clearing cervical HPV infection. Using immunoSEQ multiplex PCR, the repertoire was profiled, and TCRdb retains in-frame clones only, with some absent. The ten most abundant clones cover 1.6% of a sample with about 35,000 clones. Sequenced: blood buffy coat. These receptors originate from a woman aged 18-70 years with a cervical HPV16 infection that either progressed to CIN3+ or cleared (not recorded which).

To note about this clone: The read ends 3 residues before the CDR3 terminus; that terminus is restored from the germline J gene. J is TRBJ1-5 and V is TRBV19; D might be TRBD1 (6 bases). V was clipped by 8 bases and J by 1 base, with 15 bases between them. The germline V gene has CDR1 LNHDA and CDR2 SQIVND (reference sequence). The CDR3 spans 15 residues. CDR3 in amino acids: CASSTTGTSNQPQHF. The covered CDR3 bases are TGTGCCAGTTCGACCACCGGGACAAGCAATCAGCCC.

Concerning this clone: The read halts 3 residues ahead of the CDR3 end, with the missing end drawn from the germline J gene. The J gene is TRBJ2-3, the V gene TRBV30; 14 bases agree with TRBD2. Germline V gives CDR1 GTSNPN, CDR2 SVGIG (reference sequence). The J segment lost 5 bases and the V segment lost 0 bases, leaving 10 bases of the junction unmatched. This CDR3 has 18 residues. This chain's CDR3 is CAWSVTPPGLAGEDTQYF. The part of the CDR3 DNA that was read is TGTGCCTGGAGTGTAACCCCCCCGGGACTAGCGGGAGAAGATACG.

Points on this clone: With the read ending 3 residues before the CDR3 end, the germline J gene is used to fill in that end. This chain connects TRBV7-9 to TRBJ2-2, with D tentatively TRBD1 (5 bases). This CDR3 region has 14 residues. CDR1 and CDR2 from the germline V gene are SEHNR and FQNEAQ (reference sequence). The part of the CDR3 DNA that was read is TGTGCCACCTATTTTTCCTCTGGGGCCAACGTG. Amino acid sequence: CATYFSSGANV. The full CDR3 reads CATYFSSGANVLFF.

Comment on this clone: The read terminates 3 residues ahead of where the CDR3 ends, so the germline J gene completes it. The gene calls are TRBV5-1 and TRBJ1-3, with D tentatively TRBD1 (5 bases). Per the germline V gene, CDR1 is SGHRS and CDR2 is YFSETQ. Trimming shortened V by 0 bases and J by 1 base, and 11 bases separated the two germline ends. The CDR3 sequence is 16 residues long. Partial CDR3 DNA: TGCGCCAGCAGCTTGGCATACAGGTCTTCTGGAAACACC. Protein: CASSLAYRSSGNT. From start to end, the CDR3 is CASSLAYRSSGNTIYF.

As to this clone: Read coverage stops 3 residues before the CDR3 terminus; the germline J gene supplies the remainder. This rearrangement joins TRBV2 to TRBJ1-2, with D uncertain. Germline V CDR1 and CDR2: SNHLY, FYNNEI. CDR3 length equals 14 residues. The CDR3 region is CASSVGTLGYDYTF. Incomplete CDR3 DNA: TGTGCCAGCAGTGTTGGAACATTGGGCTACGAC. Drawing the rest from reference TRBV2 and TRBJ1-2, the complete variable domain is EPEVTQTPSHQVTQMGQEVILRCVPISNHLYFYWYRQILGQKVEFLVSFYNNEISEKSEIFDDQFSVERPDGSNFTLKIRSTKLEDSAMYFCASSVGTLGYDYTFGSGTRLTVV.

A word on this clone: The read is 3 residues too short to cover the CDR3 end, so that end is filled in from the germline J gene. This chain links TRBV7-6 with TRBJ2-1; 12 positions match TRBD2. The CDR3 is 14 amino acids. J was trimmed by 6 bases and V by 4 bases; bases with no gene match: 1. CDR1 and CDR2 (germline): SGHVS, FNYEAQ. This CDR3 reads CASSWGLAGNEQFF. The CDR3 DNA, read in part, is TGTGCCAGCAGCTGGGGACTAGCGGGCAATGAG.

For this clone: The CDR3 end falls 3 residues outside the read, so it is completed with the germline J gene. The rearrangement links TRBV14 to TRBJ1-4, with D perhaps matching TRBD1 (5 bases). Looked up from germline, CDR1 is SGHDN and CDR2 is FVKESK. The CDR3 sequence is 14 residues long. V was pared by 0 bases and J by 7 bases, with 9 bases between. CDR3 region: CASSQDGRGEKLFF. Partial CDR3 DNA: TGTGCCAGCAGCCAAGATGGAAGGGGTGAAAAA.

Remarks on this clone: The CDR3 is cut off 3 residues early in the read; its end comes from the germline J gene. The chain carries TRBV18 and TRBJ1-2; D not resolved. The germline V gene has CDR1 KGHSH and CDR2 LQKENI. The CDR3 sequence is 15 residues long. The CDR3 is CASSDLAGGGNDYTF. The CDR3 DNA, read in part, is TGTGCCAGCTCAGATCTAGCGGGAGGAGGCAATGAC.